Listed below are T cell receptor beta chains from one sample, sequenced in a study of T cells in Graves' hyperthyroidism and ophthalmopathy. TCRdb analysed the multiplex PCR reads with MiXCR anew, one entry per CDR3 protein. Here the sample spans fewer than 400,000 distinct CDR3 sequences, 15% to 20% being singletons. Sequenced material: blood. The source is a young man with Graves' hyperthyroidism. Both conserved end residues are part of each CDR3. D genes are given only for firm matches. Some rows mark clone size as missing; the rest say once, few, many or name a class of expanded clone.

clone_size: .; v_call: TRBV18; d_call: TRBD1; j_call: TRBJ2-2; cdr3_aa: CASSPRRQGSIPGPRGELFF; cdr3_nt: TGTGCCAGCTCACCACGGCGACAGGGGTCCATTCCGGGACCGAGAGGGGAGCTGTTTTTT
clone_size: .; v_call: TRBV3-1; d_call: TRBD2; j_call: TRBJ2-7; cdr3_aa: CASSQPRSSGRIYEQYF; cdr3_nt: TGTGCCAGCAGCCAACCAAGGTCTAGCGGGAGGATTTACGAGCAGTACTTC
clone_size: many; v_call: TRBV5-1; d_call: TRBD2; j_call: TRBJ2-2; cdr3_aa: CASSLAGTSGSFETGELFF; cdr3_nt: TGCGCCAGCAGCTTGGCCGGGACTAGCGGGAGTTTCGAGACCGGGGAGCTGTTTTTT
clone_size: .; v_call: TRBV7-9; d_call: .; j_call: TRBJ1-3; cdr3_aa: CASSPRPQSSGNTIYF; cdr3_nt: TGTGCCAGCAGCCCCAGGCCGCAGAGCTCTGGAAACACCATATATTTT
clone_size: .; v_call: TRBV9; d_call: TRBD2; j_call: TRBJ2-7; cdr3_aa: CASSATSGDYNEQYF; cdr3_nt: TGTGCCAGCAGCGCTACCTCGGGGGACTACAATGAGCAGTACTTC
clone_size: many; v_call: TRBV2; d_call: TRBD1; j_call: TRBJ2-2; cdr3_aa: CASRETGFSGELFF; cdr3_nt: TGTGCCAGCAGGGAGACAGGGTTTTCCGGGGAGCTGTTTTTT
clone_size: many; v_call: TRBV12-3/TRBV12-4; d_call: TRBD1; j_call: TRBJ2-1; cdr3_aa: CASKGANEQFF; cdr3_nt: TGTGCCAGCAAGGGGGCTAATGAGCAGTTCTTC
clone_size: many; v_call: TRBV30; d_call: .; j_call: TRBJ2-1; cdr3_aa: CAWSVSQMSQFF; cdr3_nt: TGTGCCTGGAGTGTAAGCCAGATGTCACAGTTCTTC
clone_size: few; v_call: TRBV9; d_call: .; j_call: TRBJ2-3; cdr3_aa: CASSVVGYGYTQYF; cdr3_nt: TGTGCCAGCAGCGTAGTGGGCTACGGGTATACGCAGTATTTT
clone_size: many; v_call: TRBV5-5; d_call: .; j_call: TRBJ2-2; cdr3_aa: CASSFHPGELFF; cdr3_nt: TGTGCCAGCAGCTTCCACCCCGGGGAGCTGTTTTTT
clone_size: many; v_call: TRBV2; d_call: .; j_call: TRBJ2-1; cdr3_aa: CASSGQQSLSYNEQFF; cdr3_nt: TGTGCCAGCAGTGGACAGCAGTCGCTCTCCTACAATGAGCAGTTCTTC
clone_size: few; v_call: TRBV30; d_call: .; j_call: TRBJ1-6; cdr3_aa: CAYRTVMGSPLHF; cdr3_nt: TGTGCCTATCGGACGGTCATGGGCTCACCCCTCCACTTT
clone_size: many; v_call: TRBV11-1; d_call: TRBD1; j_call: TRBJ2-1; cdr3_aa: CASSRSGQGTEQFF; cdr3_nt: TGTGCCAGCAGCCGCTCGGGACAGGGGACCGAGCAGTTCTTC
clone_size: many; v_call: TRBV18; d_call: .; j_call: TRBJ2-1; cdr3_aa: CASSTRTPYNEQFF; cdr3_nt: TGTGCCAGCTCAACCCGGACTCCCTACAATGAGCAGTTCTTC
clone_size: .; v_call: TRBV29-1; d_call: TRBD2; j_call: TRBJ2-2; cdr3_aa: CSGKAGGNTGELFF; cdr3_nt: TGCAGCGGGAAAGCGGGAGGGAACACCGGGGAGCTGTTTTTT
clone_size: .; v_call: TRBV2; d_call: .; j_call: TRBJ2-1; cdr3_aa: CASSVTHLVSYNEQFF; cdr3_nt: TGTGCCAGCAGTGTTACCCACTTGGTCTCCTACAATGAGCAGTTCTTC
clone_size: many; v_call: TRBV20-1; d_call: .; j_call: TRBJ1-1; cdr3_aa: CSASLNTEAFF; cdr3_nt: TGCAGTGCTAGTCTTAACACTGAAGCTTTCTTT
clone_size: many; v_call: TRBV20-1; d_call: TRBD2; j_call: TRBJ2-5; cdr3_aa: CSALAGGSLETQYF; cdr3_nt: TGCAGTGCTTTAGCGGGAGGGTCTTTAGAGACCCAGTACTTC
clone_size: .; v_call: TRBV29-1; d_call: .; j_call: TRBJ2-2; cdr3_aa: CSALSRQTNTGELFF; cdr3_nt: TGCAGCGCCCTCTCCCGGCAGACGAACACCGGGGAGCTGTTTTTT
clone_size: many; v_call: TRBV29-1; d_call: .; j_call: TRBJ2-5; cdr3_aa: CSSYHQETQYF; cdr3_nt: TGCAGCTCCTACCACCAAGAGACCCAGTACTTC
clone_size: many; v_call: TRBV30; d_call: .; j_call: TRBJ2-1; cdr3_aa: CAWSVTGVVWNEQFF; cdr3_nt: TGTGCCTGGAGTGTGACGGGAGTAGTTTGGAATGAGCAGTTCTTC
clone_size: .; v_call: TRBV18; d_call: TRBD2; j_call: TRBJ2-2; cdr3_aa: CASSINRLAGGTGELFF; cdr3_nt: TGTGCCAGCTCAATCAACCGACTAGCGGGAGGTACCGGGGAGCTGTTTTTT
clone_size: many; v_call: TRBV20-1; d_call: .; j_call: TRBJ1-1; cdr3_aa: CSVGSRGNTEAFF; cdr3_nt: TGCAGTGTGGGGAGCAGGGGGAACACTGAAGCTTTCTTT
clone_size: many; v_call: TRBV5-1; d_call: .; j_call: TRBJ2-7; cdr3_aa: CATLRGYEQYF; cdr3_nt: TGCGCCACCCTTCGAGGTTACGAGCAGTACTTC
clone_size: .; v_call: TRBV5-1; d_call: TRBD1; j_call: TRBJ1-2; cdr3_aa: CASSSGQDSYGYTF; cdr3_nt: TGCGCCAGCAGCTCAGGACAGGATTCATATGGCTACACCTTC
clone_size: .; v_call: TRBV20-1; d_call: .; j_call: TRBJ1-5; cdr3_aa: CSATGPQRSNQPQHF; cdr3_nt: TGCAGTGCTACAGGGCCTCAGCGTAGCAATCAGCCCCAGCATTTT
clone_size: many; v_call: TRBV12-3/TRBV12-4; d_call: .; j_call: TRBJ1-1; cdr3_aa: CASSFWFGSTGTEAFF; cdr3_nt: TGTGCCAGCAGCTTTTGGTTTGGGTCCACGGGCACTGAAGCTTTCTTT
clone_size: .; v_call: TRBV5-1; d_call: .; j_call: TRBJ2-5; cdr3_aa: CASSPGGGTPHWYQETQYF; cdr3_nt: TGCGCCAGCAGCCCAGGGGGAGGGACCCCACATTGGTACCAAGAGACCCAGTACTTC
clone_size: .; v_call: TRBV7-9; d_call: .; j_call: TRBJ2-1; cdr3_aa: CASSLDVSEQFF; cdr3_nt: TGTGCCAGCAGCTTAGATGTGAGTGAGCAGTTCTTC
clone_size: many; v_call: TRBV11-2; d_call: .; j_call: TRBJ2-1; cdr3_aa: CASSPRWASNEQFF; cdr3_nt: TGTGCCAGCAGCCCCCGGTGGGCTAGCAATGAGCAGTTCTTC
clone_size: many; v_call: TRBV14; d_call: .; j_call: TRBJ2-1; cdr3_aa: CASSRNRVRNNEQFF; cdr3_nt: TGTGCCAGCAGCCGTAACAGAGTTCGGAACAATGAGCAGTTCTTC
clone_size: many; v_call: TRBV5-1; d_call: .; j_call: TRBJ1-2; cdr3_aa: CASSPREDGYTF; cdr3_nt: TGCGCCAGCAGCCCCAGGGAGGATGGCTACACCTTC
clone_size: many; v_call: TRBV5-1; d_call: .; j_call: TRBJ1-1; cdr3_aa: CASSIQTANTEAFF; cdr3_nt: TGCGCCAGCAGCATACAGACGGCGAACACTGAAGCTTTCTTT
clone_size: .; v_call: TRBV2; d_call: .; j_call: TRBJ2-1; cdr3_aa: CASSVSRRGLNEQFF; cdr3_nt: TGTGCCAGCAGTGTATCTCGACGGGGTCTCAATGAGCAGTTCTTC
clone_size: many; v_call: TRBV28; d_call: .; j_call: TRBJ1-5; cdr3_aa: CASRSRRQPQHF; cdr3_nt: TGTGCCAGCAGATCCCGCCGGCAGCCCCAGCATTTT
clone_size: many; v_call: TRBV20-1; d_call: TRBD2; j_call: TRBJ2-5; cdr3_aa: CSPPSGRARETQYF; cdr3_nt: TGCAGTCCCCCTAGCGGGAGGGCAAGAGAGACCCAGTACTTC
clone_size: many; v_call: TRBV3-1; d_call: .; j_call: TRBJ1-1; cdr3_aa: CASSLRGLDTEAFF; cdr3_nt: TGTGCCAGCAGCCTAAGGGGTTTGGACACTGAAGCTTTCTTT
clone_size: many; v_call: TRBV28; d_call: TRBD2; j_call: TRBJ2-7; cdr3_aa: CASSGPGLAGGRSYEQYF; cdr3_nt: TGTGCCAGCAGTGGGCCGGGACTAGCGGGAGGTCGATCCTACGAGCAGTACTTC
clone_size: few; v_call: TRBV30; d_call: TRBD1; j_call: TRBJ1-5; cdr3_aa: CAWSINTGQGGSQPQHF; cdr3_nt: TGTGCCTGGAGTATTAATACCGGACAGGGGGGAAGTCAGCCCCAGCATTTT
clone_size: .; v_call: TRBV12-3/TRBV12-4; d_call: .; j_call: TRBJ2-3; cdr3_aa: CAARGDLESDTQYF; cdr3_nt: TGTGCCGCGAGGGGGGATCTGGAATCAGATACGCAGTATTTT
clone_size: .; v_call: TRBV19; d_call: TRBD2; j_call: TRBJ2-1; cdr3_aa: CASRREGTSGFNEQFF; cdr3_nt: TGTGCCAGTAGGAGGGAGGGGACTAGCGGTTTCAATGAGCAGTTCTTC
clone_size: many; v_call: TRBV7-9; d_call: TRBD2; j_call: TRBJ2-5; cdr3_aa: CASSLRGDAKTQYF; cdr3_nt: TGTGCCAGCAGCTTACGGGGGGACGCAAAGACCCAGTACTTC
clone_size: many; v_call: TRBV20-1; d_call: .; j_call: TRBJ2-2; cdr3_aa: CSARAGPGELFF; cdr3_nt: TGCAGTGCTAGAGCAGGTCCCGGGGAGCTGTTTTTT
clone_size: many; v_call: TRBV7-2; d_call: .; j_call: TRBJ2-1; cdr3_aa: CASSFAKGEQFF; cdr3_nt: TGTGCCAGCAGCTTCGCTAAGGGTGAGCAGTTCTTC
clone_size: few; v_call: TRBV10-3; d_call: .; j_call: TRBJ2-1; cdr3_aa: CAISSTVISYNEQFF; cdr3_nt: TGTGCCATCAGTTCGACTGTGATCTCCTACAATGAGCAGTTCTTC
clone_size: few; v_call: TRBV10-1; d_call: .; j_call: TRBJ2-7; cdr3_aa: CASSRAGRPPYEQYF; cdr3_nt: TGCGCCAGCAGCCGGGCTGGGCGGCCCCCCTACGAGCAGTACTTC
clone_size: many; v_call: TRBV2; d_call: .; j_call: TRBJ1-2; cdr3_aa: CASSPVGQGAGYTF; cdr3_nt: TGTGCCAGCAGTCCCGTAGGGCAGGGTGCTGGCTACACCTTC
clone_size: many; v_call: TRBV12-3/TRBV12-4; d_call: TRBD1; j_call: TRBJ1-6; cdr3_aa: CASSRGQGYNSPLHF; cdr3_nt: TGTGCCAGCAGTCGTGGACAGGGATACAATTCACCCCTCCATTTT
clone_size: .; v_call: TRBV12-3/TRBV12-4; d_call: TRBD1; j_call: TRBJ2-5; cdr3_aa: CASSFAGQGRETQYF; cdr3_nt: TGTGCCAGCAGTTTCGCGGGACAGGGAAGGGAGACCCAGTACTTC
clone_size: few; v_call: TRBV7-9; d_call: .; j_call: TRBJ2-7; cdr3_aa: CASSLVGGSEQYF; cdr3_nt: TGTGCCAGCAGCTTAGTTGGCGGATCCGAGCAGTACTTC
clone_size: .; v_call: TRBV18; d_call: TRBD2; j_call: TRBJ2-1; cdr3_aa: CASSSGLAGASYNEQFF; cdr3_nt: TGTGCCAGCTCATCCGGACTAGCGGGAGCCTCCTACAATGAGCAGTTCTTC
clone_size: many; v_call: TRBV9; d_call: TRBD2; j_call: TRBJ2-7; cdr3_aa: CASSLRPGLAGPLVEQYF; cdr3_nt: TGTGCCAGCAGCCTCCGCCCGGGACTAGCGGGCCCGTTGGTCGAGCAGTACTTC
clone_size: many; v_call: TRBV7-9; d_call: .; j_call: TRBJ2-3; cdr3_aa: CASSLEVDTQYF; cdr3_nt: TGTGCCAGCAGCTTAGAAGTAGATACGCAGTATTTT
clone_size: few; v_call: TRBV27; d_call: .; j_call: TRBJ2-7; cdr3_aa: CATRGQFSSYEQYF; cdr3_nt: TGTGCCACCCGGGGGCAGTTCAGCTCCTACGAGCAGTACTTC
clone_size: few; v_call: TRBV7-8; d_call: .; j_call: TRBJ2-1; cdr3_aa: CASSLFQEYSNEQFF; cdr3_nt: TGTGCCAGCAGCTTATTCCAGGAATATAGCAATGAGCAGTTCTTC